The clone carrying this T cell receptor beta chain was counted between two and nine times. Antigen: not known. TCRdb re-derived calls from the RACE reads in MiXCR, one entry per CDR3 protein. Found here are tens of thousands of distinct CDR3 sequences, around 12% of them singletons; the top ten hold roughly 6.1%. The sample comes from a study of human T cells and chemical hapten exposure. Study overall: A roughly 2 cm by roughly 2 cm inner upper arm patch received 2% DPC for sensitization. Patients, predominantly female, presented with alopecia areata, totalis or universalis. The study's findings and limits: TCRs at a frequency above 1 in 1000 stayed unchanged with DPC sensitization.

Time point reported: pre-sensitization, week 0. Treatment denoted: therapeutic diphenylcyclopropenone sensitization with weekly scalp DPC. Blood draws came first, before each patch test. The clonotype originates from a woman aged 25 to 39 with alopecia areata. Some clones in this sample may be carry-over from other donors' samples. The sequencing used whole blood, collected in connection with sensitization to the hapten diphenylcyclopropenone (DPC).

The CDR3: CASSPKAPSSGANVLTF. CDR3 DNA: TGTGCCAGCAGCCCCAAGGCCCCCAGCTCTGGGGCCAACGTCCTGACTTTC. The rearrangement uses TRBV5-4 and TRBJ2-6; D is undetermined. The CDR3 consists of 17 residues. V lost 4 bases and J 0 bases, leaving 14 bases between the germline ends. Looked up from germline, CDR1 is SGHNT and CDR2 is YYREEE (reference sequence).